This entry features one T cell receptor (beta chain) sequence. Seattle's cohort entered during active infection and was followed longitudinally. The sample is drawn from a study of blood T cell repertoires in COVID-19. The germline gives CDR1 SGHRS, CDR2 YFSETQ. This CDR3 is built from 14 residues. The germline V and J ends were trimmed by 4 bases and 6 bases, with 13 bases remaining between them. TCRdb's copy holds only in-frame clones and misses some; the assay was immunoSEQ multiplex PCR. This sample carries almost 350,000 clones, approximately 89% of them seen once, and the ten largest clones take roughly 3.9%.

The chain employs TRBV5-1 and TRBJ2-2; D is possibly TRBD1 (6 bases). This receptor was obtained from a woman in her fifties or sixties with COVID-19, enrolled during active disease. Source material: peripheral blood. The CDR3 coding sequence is TGCGCCAGCAGCCTATTACAGGGTGCCGGGGAGCTGTTTTTT. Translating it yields CASSLLQGAGELFF. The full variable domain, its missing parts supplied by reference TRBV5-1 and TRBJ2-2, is KAGVTQTPRYLIKTRGQQVTLSCSPISGHRSVSWYQQTPGQGLQFLFEYFSETQRNKGNFPGRFSGRQFSNSRSEMNVSTLELGDSALYLCASSLLQGAGELFFGEGSRLTVL.